This TCR beta chain derives from a study of cytomegalovirus exposure and HLA in healthy donors. Study in general: Unique TCRs numbering 75 million to 95 million, obtained from HLA-typed donors, made up an early data release. Study outcomes and limitations: Using a false discovery rate of 0.05, a later analysis showed that 15,000 to 20,000 TCR beta sequences were associated with HLA alleles.

This clone was counted once. Antigen specificity is unknown. The PCR contained 60 Vbeta and 13 Jbeta primers. Clones were read by immunoSEQ multiplex PCR, and TCRdb kept only the in-frame ones, dropping some. The sample lists 160,000 or so clones; around 80% were seen once. The CDR3 covers 14 residues. Germline values: CDR1 LGHNA, CDR2 YNFKEQ. This sequence joins TRBV4-2 and TRBJ2-5; TRBD1 matches at 10 bases. The end of the DNA fits TRBJ2-7 better, so the J call may be wrong. The origin of this receptor is a woman in her twenties or thirties in good health and CMV-seropositive. Sequencing was done on a sample of PBMCs. The CDR3 is CASSFRDRGYEQYF. The DNA for the CDR3 is TGTGCCAGCAGCTTCCGGGACAGGGGATACGAGCAGTACTTC.